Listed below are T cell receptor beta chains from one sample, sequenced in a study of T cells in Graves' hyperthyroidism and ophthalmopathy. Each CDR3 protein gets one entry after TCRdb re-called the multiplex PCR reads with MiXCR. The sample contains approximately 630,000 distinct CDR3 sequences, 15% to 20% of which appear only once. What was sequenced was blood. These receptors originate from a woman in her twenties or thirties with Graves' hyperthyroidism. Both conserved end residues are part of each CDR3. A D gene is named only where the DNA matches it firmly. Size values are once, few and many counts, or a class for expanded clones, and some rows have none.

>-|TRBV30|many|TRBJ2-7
CAWSLLDKSYEQYF
TGTGCCTGGAGTTTATTGGACAAGTCCTACGAGCAGTACTTC
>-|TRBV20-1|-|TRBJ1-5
CSASAQLNQPQHF
TGCAGTGCTAGTGCTCAGCTCAATCAGCCCCAGCATTTT
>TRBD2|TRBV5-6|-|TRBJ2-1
CASSVTAGGMNNEQFF
TGTGCCAGCAGCGTCACAGCGGGAGGGATGAACAATGAGCAGTTCTTC
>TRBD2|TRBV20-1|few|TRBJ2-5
CSAPLGGSRLTQYF
TGCAGTGCCCCCTTGGGCGGGAGTCGATTGACCCAGTACTTC
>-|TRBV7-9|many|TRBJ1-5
CASSLGLRQPQHF
TGTGCCAGCAGCTTGGGCCTACGTCAGCCCCAGCATTTT
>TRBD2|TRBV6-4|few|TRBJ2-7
CASSPAGGAPRYEQYF
TGTGCCAGCAGCCCCGCGGGAGGGGCCCCTAGGTACGAGCAGTACTTC
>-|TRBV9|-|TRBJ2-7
CASSAIPSYEQYF
TGTGCCAGCAGCGCCATCCCTTCCTACGAGCAGTACTTC
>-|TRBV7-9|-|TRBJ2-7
CASSLIPPGLTYEQYF
TGTGCCAGCAGCTTAATCCCTCCCGGTCTGACCTACGAGCAGTACTTC
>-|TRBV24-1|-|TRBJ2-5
CATSGAGGTQYF
TGTGCCACCAGTGGTGCGGGTGGGACCCAGTACTTC
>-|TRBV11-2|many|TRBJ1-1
CASSPRLGGDTEAFF
TGTGCCAGCAGCCCCAGGCTGGGGGGCGATACTGAAGCTTTCTTT
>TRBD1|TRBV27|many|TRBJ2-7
CASAYRGSYEQYF
TGTGCCAGCGCCTACAGGGGGTCCTACGAGCAGTACTTC
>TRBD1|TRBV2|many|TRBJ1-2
CASTPDRNYGYTF
TGTGCCAGCACCCCGGACAGGAACTATGGCTACACCTTC
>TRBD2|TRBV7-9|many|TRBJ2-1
CASSLASGLAVHNEQFF
TGTGCCAGCAGCTTAGCGTCAGGACTAGCGGTACACAATGAGCAGTTCTTC
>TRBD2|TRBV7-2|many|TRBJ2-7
CASSFSSGSWEQYF
TGTGCCAGCAGCTTTTCTAGCGGGAGCTGGGAGCAGTACTTC
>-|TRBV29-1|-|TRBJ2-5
CSVVGNQETQYF
TGCAGCGTTGTCGGGAACCAAGAGACCCAGTACTTC
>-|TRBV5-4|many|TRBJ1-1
CASSSPGSMNTEAFF
TGTGCCAGCAGCTCCCCAGGTTCCATGAACACTGAAGCTTTCTTT
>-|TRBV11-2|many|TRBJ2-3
CASSAGLQSDTQYF
TGTGCCAGCAGCGCGGGACTCCAATCAGATACGCAGTATTTT
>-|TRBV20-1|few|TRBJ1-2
CSARKDGNYGYTF
TGCAGTGCTAGAAAGGACGGGAACTATGGCTACACCTTC